This T cell receptor (beta chain) stems from a study of blood T cells in healthy people across ages. Whole-study findings and limits: Among T cells, TCR beta diversity per million cells dropped roughly linearly as age rose.

As for this clonotype: Its antigen remains unidentified.

The second PCR ran roughly 6 to 11 cycles with a sample-barcoded 5' primer and J-beta primers. Each CDR3 protein is one row after TCRdb ran MiXCR on the 5' RACE reads. Among 600,000 or so distinct CDR3 sequences listed, less than 35% were seen once. This CDR3 contains 15 residues. Germline V gene data show CDR1 as DFQATT and CDR2 as SNEGSKA (reference sequence). The ends lost 6 bases at V and 12 bases at J; junction bases unmatched: 23. The donors, all healthy, were Caucasians living in Russia, aged about 6 to 95. This sequence originates from a woman aged 80 or over in good health. Sequencing was carried out using blood. This chain uses TRBV20-1 with TRBJ2-7, with TRBD1 matching 7 bases. CDR3 in DNA: TGCAGTGCGTCGGTCGGAGGACAGGAAGCAGAGACCCGGTACTTC. It specifies CSASVGGQEAETRYF.